This T cell receptor beta chain was retrieved from a study of T cell changes during pregnancy in multiple sclerosis. Clones were sequenced by immunoSEQ multiplex PCR, and TCRdb holds only the in-frame ones, with some missing. The sample includes about 46,000 clones, under 95% of them seen just once. The J segment lost 2 bases and the V segment lost 0 bases, leaving 4 bases of the junction unmatched. This CDR3 is built from 15 residues. Germline CDR1 SGHNT, CDR2 YYREEE (reference sequence). The chain combines TRBV5-4 with TRBJ2-7; TRBD2 agrees at 8 bases. The receptor was isolated from a female donor with multiple sclerosis, enrolled in a pregnancy study. The sequenced sample was CD8+ T cells from peripheral blood mononuclear cells, obtained in the second trimester of pregnancy. CDR3 sequence reads: CASSLDSGVTYEQYF. CDR3 DNA: TGTGCCAGCAGCTTGGATAGCGGGGTCACCTACGAGCAGTACTTC.